The sequence of this TCR beta chain was determined in a study of blood T cells in healthy people across ages. This CDR3 is 18 amino acids long. V was pared by 3 bases and J by 0 bases, with 9 bases of the junction left unmatched. The authors isolated at least 6.5 million PBMCs per sample. A second about 7 to 11 cycle PCR used barcoded and J-beta primers. Carrying 12 random nucleotides, a template-switch adaptor labeled each individual cDNA molecule. MiXCR was run by TCRdb on the 5' RACE reads, yielding one entry per CDR3 protein. Of about 900,000 distinct CDR3 sequences in the sample, approximately 59% are singletons; the top ten hold around a quarter.

The chain carries TRBV12-3 or TRBV12-4 and TRBJ1-2; 11 bases are a match to TRBD1. The specimen was blood. The source of this sequence is a man younger than 45 in good health. CDR3 DNA: TGTGCCAGCAGTTTTGGGACAGGGGGAGGACCAGCTAACTATGGCTACACCTTC. Translation gives CASSFGTGGGPANYGYTF.